Described below is a single TCR beta chain sequence and its context. Germline V lookup: CDR1 SEHNR, CDR2 FQNEAQ (reference sequence). Between the trimmed V and J ends, which lost 5 bases and 2 bases, there was a span of 10 bases. CDR3 length: 14 residues. The time point: new active TB diagnosis, blood taken before or within 7 days of starting treatment. This entry is derived from a study of T cells in tuberculosis. Profiling relied on immunoSEQ multiplex PCR, and the TCRdb table lists in-frame clones only, not all of them. The table has about 33,000 clones, 90% to 95% seen once; the top ten hold about 7.7%.

V is TRBV7-9 and J is TRBJ1-5; maybe TRBD1 (5 bases). This TCR was sampled from an adult with tuberculosis. Some clones in this sample may be carry-over from other donors' samples. The sample in question was PBMCs, obtained at tuberculosis diagnosis. CDR3 region: CASSAGHGNQPQHF. DNA for the CDR3: TGTGCCAGCAGCGCCGGACACGGCAATCAGCCCCAGCATTTT.